Listed below are T cell receptor beta chains from one sample, sequenced in a study of blood T cell repertoires in COVID-19. Using immunoSEQ multiplex PCR, the repertoire was profiled, and TCRdb retains in-frame clones only, with some absent. The data hold 55,000 to 70,000 clones, with 75% to 95% observed a single time. The sample consisted of peripheral blood. These receptors all stem from a man between 35 and 55 years old with COVID-19, enrolled during active disease. Both conserved end residues are part of each CDR3. The D gene is left open where the match is weak. Clone size is not always given. Where it is, it says once, few, many or a class for expanded clones.

V gene,D gene,J gene,clone size,CDR3 protein,CDR3 DNA
TRBV30,.,TRBJ1-1,.,CVGEVLGATEAFF,TGTGTCGGGGAAGTTTTGGGGGCCACTGAAGCTTTCTTT
TRBV19,TRBD2,TRBJ2-1,.,CASSSASGGGYNEQFF,TGTGCCAGTAGTTCAGCTAGCGGGGGGGGATACAATGAGCAGTTCTTC
TRBV28,TRBD1,TRBJ1-2,.,CASSQRDRPWGYTF,TGTGCCAGCAGTCAGCGGGACAGGCCTTGGGGCTACACCTTC
TRBV25-1,.,TRBJ1-6,once,CASSSGYENSPLHF,TGTGCCAGCAGTTCCGGGTATGAGAATTCACCCCTCCACTTT
TRBV10-3,TRBD2,TRBJ2-3,once,CATSGERGSTDTQYF,TGTGCCACGTCAGGGGAGCGGGGGAGCACAGATACGCAGTATTTT
TRBV6-1,TRBD1,TRBJ1-2,.,CASSDGTDSFYGYTF,TGTGCCAGCAGTGATGGGACAGATTCCTTCTATGGCTACACCTTC
TRBV11-2,.,TRBJ2-2,.,CASSFQGFGTGELFF,TGTGCCAGCAGCTTTCAGGGGTTTGGTACCGGGGAGCTGTTTTTT
TRBV5-1,TRBD2,TRBJ2-7,few,CASSLDVASGPGEQYF,TGCGCCAGCAGCTTGGACGTGGCTAGCGGGCCAGGGGAGCAGTACTTC
TRBV10-3,TRBD1,TRBJ2-5,.,CAATDRGQETQYF,TGTGCCGCCACGGACAGGGGTCAAGAGACCCAGTACTTC
TRBV19,.,TRBJ2-7,.,CASMVDRTSYEQYF,TGTGCCAGTATGGTTGACAGGACCTCCTACGAGCAGTACTTC
TRBV2,.,TRBJ2-3,.,CASSPPPNTDTQYF,TGTGCCAGCAGCCCCCCCCCAAACACAGATACGCAGTATTTT
TRBV5-1,.,TRBJ2-5,.,CASSLWTGQETQYF,TGCGCCAGCAGCTTGTGGACTGGGCAAGAGACCCAGTACTTC
TRBV11-3,.,TRBJ1-2,.,CASSKGDAGYTF,TGTGCCAGCAGCAAGGGGGACGCCGGCTACACCTTC
TRBV4-2,.,TRBJ1-2,.,CASSQGRGDYGYTF,TGTGCCAGCAGCCAAGGTCGGGGGGACTATGGCTACACCTTC
TRBV27,TRBD1,TRBJ1-6,.,CASSDRVNSPLHF,TGTGCCAGCAGTGACAGGGTTAATTCACCCCTCCACTTT
TRBV19,TRBD1,TRBJ1-1,.,CASSIADRGEAFF,TGTGCCAGTAGTATAGCCGACAGGGGGGAAGCTTTCTTT
TRBV5-1,TRBD1,TRBJ1-3,.,CASSLATVSGDRGLGNTIYF,TGCGCCAGCAGCTTGGCCACCGTCTCGGGGGACAGGGGGTTAGGAAACACCATATATTTT
TRBV19,.,TRBJ1-1,.,CASSIGTARVETEAFF,TGTGCCAGTAGTATAGGAACGGCCCGGGTGGAGACTGAAGCTTTCTTT
TRBV5-1,TRBD1,TRBJ2-3,.,CASSLQGISTDTQYF,TGCGCCAGCAGCTTACAGGGGATTAGCACAGATACGCAGTATTTT
TRBV25-1,.,TRBJ1-1,.,CASSELGQDKNTEAFF,TGTGCCAGCAGTGAATTGGGGCAGGACAAGAACACTGAAGCTTTCTTT
TRBV6-2/TRBV6-3,TRBD2,TRBJ2-7,few,CASSFSTSGPYEQYF,TGTGCCAGCAGTTTTTCGACTAGCGGACCCTACGAGCAGTACTTC
TRBV24-1,TRBD1,TRBJ1-5,.,CATSGPGTGDNQPQHF,TGTGCCACCAGTGGTCCCGGGACAGGGGATAATCAGCCCCAGCATTTT
TRBV5-1,TRBD2,TRBJ2-7,.,CASSGTSGGTRSYEQYF,TGCGCCAGCTCTGGGACTAGCGGGGGGACCCGCTCCTACGAGCAGTACTTC
TRBV10-3,TRBD1,TRBJ2-2,.,CAISDRGRSSGELFF,TGTGCCATCAGTGATAGGGGGCGCAGCTCCGGGGAGCTGTTTTTT
TRBV7-9,TRBD2,TRBJ2-1,.,CASSPRLAGGLNNEQFF,TGTGCCAGCAGCCCAAGACTAGCGGGGGGCCTGAACAATGAGCAGTTCTTC
TRBV6-5,TRBD1,TRBJ1-6,.,CATNRGVNSPLHF,TGTGCCACCAACAGGGGGGTGAATTCACCCCTCCACTTT